This is a list of T cell receptor beta chains from one sample in a study of T cell responses to AZD1222 COVID-19 vaccine. Sequenced by immunoSEQ multiplex PCR; TCRdb stores in-frame clones only, minus some. Counted here are over 100,000 clones, approximately 85% occurring once; the ten biggest clones make up 7.9%. Sequenced material: peripheral blood, taken 28 days after the second dose of the MenACWY control vaccine. These receptors all come from an adult who received the MenACWY meningococcal vaccine as a control. Each CDR3 is given with its conserved first and last residue. Each record gives: J gene, V gene, CDR3 protein.

J: TRBJ1-5
V: TRBV27
CDR3: CASSLAAGTGRYSNQPQHF

J: TRBJ1-3
V: TRBV10-1
CDR3: CASRGTAGNTIYF

J: TRBJ1-1
V: TRBV28
CDR3: CASRPGLRGRGTEAFF

J: TRBJ1-1
V: TRBV30
CDR3: CAWSRGVTEAFF

J: TRBJ1-5
V: TRBV6-5
CDR3: CASSYGGTGVNQPQHF

J: TRBJ2-3
V: TRBV20-1
CDR3: CSASGSGNMEDTQYF

J: TRBJ2-3
V: TRBV9
CDR3: CASSVGVGASTDTQYF

J: TRBJ2-1
V: TRBV7-9
CDR3: CASSLSSGEQFF

J: TRBJ1-3
V: TRBV5-4
CDR3: CASSLGQGRNTIYF

J: TRBJ1-6
V: TRBV5-1
CDR3: CASSPGTGVTNSPLHF

J: TRBJ2-1
V: TRBV6-4
CDR3: CASSLDGQAYNEQFF

J: TRBJ1-4
V: TRBV4-2
CDR3: CASSQVRVNEKLFF

J: TRBJ1-2
V: TRBV15
CDR3: CATSRPDGGGARTF

J: TRBJ2-1
V: TRBV9
CDR3: CASGRSDSPYNEQFF

J: TRBJ1-4
V: TRBV5-1
CDR3: CASSLDRTGGEKLFF

J: TRBJ2-1
V: TRBV19
CDR3: CASSIGQRGGRSEQFF

J: TRBJ1-4
V: TRBV9
CDR3: CASSASGATNEKLFF

J: TRBJ2-1
V: TRBV7-9
CDR3: CASSPRGPDEQFF

J: TRBJ2-1
V: TRBV30
CDR3: CAWSEGLAGANEQFF

J: TRBJ1-1
V: TRBV7-2
CDR3: CASSPYVGAFF

J: TRBJ1-5
V: TRBV15
CDR3: CATSRDRGGSYQPQHF

J: TRBJ1-4
V: TRBV7-8
CDR3: CASSVGQGNNEKLFF

J: TRBJ2-2
V: TRBV2
CDR3: CARGTSGVTGELFF

J: TRBJ1-1
V: TRBV18
CDR3: CASSLNAKAEAFF

J: TRBJ1-1
V: TRBV6-4
CDR3: CASSEGVAWGATFF

J: TRBJ1-1
V: TRBV6-5
CDR3: CASSYSISGNTEAFF

J: TRBJ1-2
V: TRBV19
CDR3: CASSIPPGAALYGYTF

J: TRBJ1-1
V: TRBV4-1
CDR3: CASSQRTLRVMNTEAFF

J: TRBJ1-6
V: TRBV4-3
CDR3: CASSQVTEGISPLHF

J: TRBJ2-7
V: TRBV4-1
CDR3: CASSQDPDRGQTYEQYF

J: TRBJ1-1
V: TRBV18
CDR3: CASSPGVGTRNTEAFF

J: TRBJ2-7
V: TRBV10-3
CDR3: CAIGTLEQYF

J: TRBJ2-1
V: TRBV3-1/TRBV3-2
CDR3: CASTIRGGTYNEQFF

J: TRBJ2-6
V: TRBV4-1
CDR3: CASSQVPGQGITGANVLTF

J: TRBJ1-1
V: TRBV5-1
CDR3: CASSPLAYTEAFF